The rows below give T cell receptor beta chains drawn from one sample of a study of shared clonotypes between healthy human individuals. Some clones are missing from TCRdb's copy, which holds only in-frame ones; the method was immunoSEQ multiplex PCR. The sample holds some 1,900,000 clones, about 95% seen once. Input material: naive CD8+ T cells sorted from blood. The receptors derive from a young man in good health. CDR3s include the opening cysteine and the closing phenylalanine or tryptophan. A D gene is named only where the DNA matches it firmly. Clone size is shown for a subset of rows, as once, few, many or a class of expanded clone.

D gene	J gene	clone size	V gene	CDR3 protein	CDR3 DNA
-	TRBJ1-1	-	TRBV7-8	CASSLARGDRDTEAFF	TGTGCCAGCAGCTTAGCGAGAGGGGACCGGGACACTGAAGCTTTCTTT
-	TRBJ1-2	-	TRBV4-1	CASSQVSGERGYTF	TGCGCCAGCAGCCAAGTCTCAGGGGAGCGAGGCTACACCTTC
-	TRBJ2-3	-	TRBV27	CASSHPTTDTQYF	TGTGCCAGCAGCCACCCCACCACAGATACGCAGTATTTT
TRBD2	TRBJ2-7	-	TRBV28	CASSLSTGGLYEQYF	TGTGCCAGCAGTTTAAGTACGGGAGGACTCTACGAGCAGTACTTC
TRBD2	TRBJ2-5	-	TRBV2	CASSTGTKETQYF	TGTGCCAGCAGTACCGGGACTAAAGAGACCCAGTACTTC
-	TRBJ1-2	-	TRBV30	CAWSAQGNYGYTF	TGTGCCTGGAGCGCACAGGGAAACTATGGCTACACCTTC
TRBD1	TRBJ1-4	-	TRBV13	CASKIRGREKLFF	TGTGCCAGCAAAATCAGGGGGCGCGAAAAACTGTTTTTT
TRBD2	TRBJ2-1	once	TRBV5-8	CASSAGGREPSGSYNEQFF	TGTGCCAGCAGCGCCGGGGGAAGGGAGCCTAGCGGCTCCTACAATGAGCAGTTCTTC
TRBD1	TRBJ2-7	-	TRBV18	CASSPGQGAYEQYF	TGTGCCAGCTCGCCGGGACAGGGGGCGTACGAGCAGTACTTC
TRBD1	TRBJ1-4	-	TRBV27	CASSFRQGGEKLFF	TGTGCCAGCAGTTTTCGACAGGGAGGGGAAAAACTGTTTTTT
-	TRBJ1-2	-	TRBV11-2	CASSLDGGYGYTF	TGTGCCAGCAGCTTAGATGGGGGCTATGGCTACACCTTC
-	TRBJ2-7	-	TRBV5-6	CASSGESGPSYEQYF	TGTGCCAGCAGTGGCGAATCGGGCCCCTCCTACGAGCAGTACTTC
-	TRBJ1-4	-	TRBV25-1	CASSEGVGNEKLFF	TGTGCCAGCAGTGAAGGAGTGGGTAATGAAAAACTGTTTTTT
TRBD2	TRBJ2-5	-	TRBV30	CAWSPEVAGVGETQYF	TGTGCCTGGAGCCCCGAGGTAGCGGGAGTAGGTGAGACCCAGTACTTC
-	TRBJ2-3	-	TRBV7-9	CASSDGTSSTDTQYF	TGTGCCAGCAGCGACGGGACTTCATCCACAGATACGCAGTATTTT
TRBD2	TRBJ2-5	-	TRBV27	CASNPRLAGIQETQYF	TGTGCCAGCAACCCAAGGCTAGCGGGTATACAAGAGACCCAGTACTTC
-	TRBJ1-2	-	TRBV6-1	CASSEAGLTGNYGYTF	TGTGCCAGCAGTGAAGCGGGCTTGACAGGAAACTATGGCTACACCTTC
-	TRBJ1-2	-	TRBV28	CASSTLIEGSYGYTF	TGTGCCAGCAGTACCCTAATCGAAGGGAGCTATGGCTACACCTTC
-	TRBJ2-7	-	TRBV30	CAWIPIGLTPYEQYF	TGTGCCTGGATCCCCATTGGACTAACCCCCTACGAGCAGTACTTC
TRBD2	TRBJ2-1	-	TRBV11-2	CASSFLAEYNEQFF	TGTGCCAGCAGCTTCCTAGCGGAATACAATGAGCAGTTCTTC
TRBD2	TRBJ2-3	-	TRBV29-1	CSVEEGTSEADTQYF	TGCAGCGTTGAAGAAGGGACTAGCGAGGCAGATACGCAGTATTTT
-	TRBJ2-7	few	TRBV7-9	CASSSGVSYEQYF	TGTGCCAGCAGCTCCGGGGTCTCCTACGAGCAGTACTTC
TRBD2	TRBJ2-1	-	TRBV4-1	CASSHRLAGAYNEQFF	TGCGCCAGCAGCCACCGTCTAGCGGGAGCTTACAATGAGCAGTTCTTC
-	TRBJ1-1	-	TRBV6-1	CASSETGTEAFF	TGTGCCAGCAGTGAAACGGGGACTGAAGCTTTCTTT
-	TRBJ2-2	once	TRBV14	CASSHLTGIGELFF	TGTGCCAGCAGCCACCTCACGGGGATCGGGGAGCTGTTTTTT
-	TRBJ1-4	-	TRBV5-6	CASSFPTATNEKLFF	TGTGCCAGCAGCTTCCCGACGGCAACTAATGAAAAACTGTTTTTT
-	TRBJ1-1	-	TRBV4-3	CASSQVIGVGAFF	TGCGCCAGCAGCCAAGTGATAGGGGTTGGAGCTTTCTTT
-	TRBJ1-3	few	TRBV18	CASSPRELGQVIYSPGNTIYF	TGTGCCAGCTCGCCTAGGGAATTGGGACAAGTCATATACTCACCTGGAAACACCATATATTTT
-	TRBJ2-3	-	TRBV27	CASSLRETSGMGDTQYF	TGTGCCAGCAGTTTAAGGGAGACTAGTGGGATGGGTGATACGCAGTATTTT
-	TRBJ2-3	-	TRBV6-5	CASSLASVTDTQYF	TGTGCCAGCAGTTTGGCTAGCGTCACAGATACGCAGTATTTT
-	TRBJ2-1	-	TRBV4-1	CASSQQGLGNEQFF	TGCGCCAGCAGCCAACAGGGGCTGGGCAATGAGCAGTTCTTC
TRBD1	TRBJ1-1	-	TRBV27	CASSFNQGAGTEAFF	TGTGCCAGCAGTTTCAACCAGGGGGCGGGTACTGAAGCTTTCTTT
-	TRBJ2-1	-	TRBV7-2	CASSPVQGRYYNEQFF	TGTGCCAGCAGCCCAGTCCAGGGGAGGTACTACAATGAGCAGTTCTTC